The clone carrying this T cell receptor (beta chain) was observed a few times. The antigen is unknown. These data come from a study of OX40 agonist ivuxolimab in advanced cancers. Study-wide context: Clinicians treated patients with ivuxolimab, an agonistic anti-OX40 (CD134) antibody.

Using immunoSEQ multiplex PCR, the repertoire was profiled, and TCRdb retains in-frame clones only, with some absent. The table shows fewer than 55,000 clones, with approximately 81% occurring only once. General study points: Individuals who were partial responders at 0.1-3.0 mg/kg had clonal expansion that ranked among the lowest. Low normalized clonal expansion also occurred in some nonresponding patients.

Germline CDR1 is MNHNS and CDR2 is SASEGT. Trimming stripped 3 bases from V and 4 bases from J, with 10 bases between. This CDR3 is 14 amino acids long. V is TRBV6-1 and J is TRBJ1-5; tentative D call: TRBD1 (6 bases). The TCR originated in an adult with an advanced solid tumor such as melanoma, head and neck, liver or kidney cancer. This sample comprised CD4+ or CD8+ T cells sorted from blood, obtained in a trial of the OX40 agonist ivuxolimab. Written as DNA, the CDR3 is TGTGCCAGCAGTGAGGGAGGGGGGAATCAGCCCCAGCATTTT. Protein: CASSEGGGNQPQHF.